This entry describes one T cell receptor (beta chain). Its antigen remains unknown. The CDR3 extends over 15 amino acids. The V end lost 7 bases, the J end lost 0 bases, and 13 bases lay between the germline ends. CDR1 is MNHEY and CDR2 is SVGEGT in the germline V gene. This specimen comes from a study of T cells after yellow fever vaccination. Study-wide findings and caveats: Though it reached lower strength, the secondary response hit its peak faster, day 5 versus 15.

A 5'RACE template-switching step, the method used to make TCR cDNA, added a universal primer site and UMIs. A single record per CDR3 protein comes from TCRdb applying MiXCR to the 5' RACE reads. The table has about 300,000 distinct CDR3 sequences, roughly 6.8% seen once; the top ten hold roughly a sixth. The sample consisted of PBMCs, taken approximately 47 days after the first yellow fever vaccination. This receptor was taken from a man younger than 35 who received the YFV17D yellow fever vaccine. V gene TRBV6-2 or TRBV6-3 combines with J gene TRBJ2-1; D uncertain. The CDR3 here is CASTRTSRSYNEQFF. As DNA, the CDR3 is TGTGCCAGCACCAGGACCTCCCGCTCCTACAATGAGCAGTTCTTC.